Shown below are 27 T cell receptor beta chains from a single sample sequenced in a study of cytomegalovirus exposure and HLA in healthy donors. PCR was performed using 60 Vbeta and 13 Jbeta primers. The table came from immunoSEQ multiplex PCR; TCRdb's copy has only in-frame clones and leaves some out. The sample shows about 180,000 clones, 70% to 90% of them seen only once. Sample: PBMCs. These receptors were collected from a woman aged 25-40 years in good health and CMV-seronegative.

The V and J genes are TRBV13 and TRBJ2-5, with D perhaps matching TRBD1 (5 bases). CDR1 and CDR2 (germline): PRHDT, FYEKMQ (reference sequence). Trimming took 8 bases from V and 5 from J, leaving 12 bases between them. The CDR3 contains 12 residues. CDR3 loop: CASCSGRETQYF. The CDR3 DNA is TGTGCCAGCTGTTCAGGGCGGGAGACCCAGTACTTC.

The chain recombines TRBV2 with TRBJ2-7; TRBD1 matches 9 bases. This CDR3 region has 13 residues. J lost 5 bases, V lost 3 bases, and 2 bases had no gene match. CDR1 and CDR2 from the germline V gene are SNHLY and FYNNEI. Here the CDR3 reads CASSEWTGDEQYF. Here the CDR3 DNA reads TGTGCCAGCAGTGAGTGGACAGGGGACGAGCAGTACTTC.

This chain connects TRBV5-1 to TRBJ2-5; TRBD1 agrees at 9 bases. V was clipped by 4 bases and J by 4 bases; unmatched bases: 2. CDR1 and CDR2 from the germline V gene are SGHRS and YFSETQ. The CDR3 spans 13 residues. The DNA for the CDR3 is TGCGCCAGCAGCATGGGACAGGGAGAGACCCAGTACTTC. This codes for CASSMGQGETQYF.

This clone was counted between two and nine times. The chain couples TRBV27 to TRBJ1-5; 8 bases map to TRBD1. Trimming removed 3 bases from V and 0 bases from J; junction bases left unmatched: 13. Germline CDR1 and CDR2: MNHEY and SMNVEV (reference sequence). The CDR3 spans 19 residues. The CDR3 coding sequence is TGTGCCAGCAGTTTGGCATGGACAGGGCCGACTTCTAGCAATCAGCCCCAGCATTTT. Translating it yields CASSLAWTGPTSSNQPQHF.

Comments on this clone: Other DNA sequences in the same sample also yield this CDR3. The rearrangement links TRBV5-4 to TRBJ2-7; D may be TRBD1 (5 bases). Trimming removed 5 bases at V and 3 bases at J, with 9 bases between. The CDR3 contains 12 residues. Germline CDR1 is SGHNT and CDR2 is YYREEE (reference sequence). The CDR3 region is CASSFQGYEQYF. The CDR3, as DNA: TGTGCCAGCAGTTTTCAGGGCTACGAGCAGTACTTC.

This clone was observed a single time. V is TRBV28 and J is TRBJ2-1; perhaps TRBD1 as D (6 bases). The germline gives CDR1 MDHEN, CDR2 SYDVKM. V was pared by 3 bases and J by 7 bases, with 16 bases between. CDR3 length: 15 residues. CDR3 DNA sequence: TGTGCCAGCAGTTTCATGGGGGCCGTTAAAAATGAGCAGTTCTTC. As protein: CASSFMGAVKNEQFF.

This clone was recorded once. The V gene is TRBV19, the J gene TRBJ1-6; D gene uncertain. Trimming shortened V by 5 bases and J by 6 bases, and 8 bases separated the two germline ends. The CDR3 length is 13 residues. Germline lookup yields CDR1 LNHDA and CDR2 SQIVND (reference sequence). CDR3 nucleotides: TGTGCCAGTAGTGGAGAGGGTAATTCACCCCTCCACTTT. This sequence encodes CASSGEGNSPLHF.

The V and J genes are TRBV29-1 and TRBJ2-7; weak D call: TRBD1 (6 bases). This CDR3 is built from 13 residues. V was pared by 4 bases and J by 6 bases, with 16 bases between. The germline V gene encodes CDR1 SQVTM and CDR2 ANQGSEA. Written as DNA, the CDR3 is TGCAGCGTTGCGGGTTCGTCAGGGGTCGAGCAGTACTTC. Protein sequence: CSVAGSSGVEQYF.

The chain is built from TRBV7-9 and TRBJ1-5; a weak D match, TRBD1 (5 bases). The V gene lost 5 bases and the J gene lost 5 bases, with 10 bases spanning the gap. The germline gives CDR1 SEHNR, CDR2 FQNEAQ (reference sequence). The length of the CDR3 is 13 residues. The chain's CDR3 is CASSGTRDQPQHF. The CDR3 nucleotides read TGTGCCAGCAGCGGTACCAGGGATCAGCCCCAGCATTTT.

The CDR3 loop reads CAWTKGFGQPQHF. CDR3 sequence (DNA): TGTGCCTGGACCAAGGGGTTTGGTCAGCCCCAGCATTTT. The chain has TRBV30 and TRBJ1-5, with D perhaps TRBD1 (5 bases). The germline gives CDR1 GTSNPN, CDR2 SVGIG (reference sequence). The CDR3 length is 13 residues. The ends were cut back, 4 bases at V and 6 bases at J, with 13 bases in the middle.

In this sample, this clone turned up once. This chain's CDR3 is CASSQTGQTYSYNEQFF. CDR3 bases: TGTGCCAGCAGCCAAACGGGACAGACGTACTCCTACAATGAGCAGTTCTTC. The chain is built from TRBV13 and TRBJ2-1; 7 bases fit TRBD1. Germline values: CDR1 PRHDT, CDR2 FYEKMQ (reference sequence). The V and J ends lost 5 bases and 0 bases, in that order; junction bases with no gene match: 10. The CDR3 sequence is 17 residues long.

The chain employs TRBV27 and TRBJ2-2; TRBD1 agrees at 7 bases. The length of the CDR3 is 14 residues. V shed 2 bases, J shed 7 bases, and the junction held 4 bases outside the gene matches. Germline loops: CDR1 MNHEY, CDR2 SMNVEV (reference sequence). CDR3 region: CASSLIGGGGELFF. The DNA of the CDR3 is TGTGCCAGCAGTTTAATAGGGGGCGGCGGGGAGCTGTTTTTT.

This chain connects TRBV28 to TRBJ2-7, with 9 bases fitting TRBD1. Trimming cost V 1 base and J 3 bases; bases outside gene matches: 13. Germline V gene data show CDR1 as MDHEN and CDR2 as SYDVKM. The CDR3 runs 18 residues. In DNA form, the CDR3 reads TGTGCCAGCAGTTTATCTTTAAGGGTCGGGACAGGGTTCTACGAGCAGTACTTC. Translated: CASSLSLRVGTGFYEQYF.

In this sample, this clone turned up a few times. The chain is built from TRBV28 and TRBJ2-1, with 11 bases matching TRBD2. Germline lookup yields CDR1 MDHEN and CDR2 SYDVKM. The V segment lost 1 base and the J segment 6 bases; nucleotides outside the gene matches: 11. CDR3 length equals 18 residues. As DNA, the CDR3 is TGTGCCAGCAGTTTATCCCTGGTGGGGACTAGCGGATCCAATGAGCAGTTCTTC. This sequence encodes CASSLSLVGTSGSNEQFF.

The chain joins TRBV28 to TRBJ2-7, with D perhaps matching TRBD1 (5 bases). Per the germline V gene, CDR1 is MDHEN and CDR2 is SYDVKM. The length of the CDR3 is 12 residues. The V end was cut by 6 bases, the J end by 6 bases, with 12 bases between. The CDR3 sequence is CASRLPGIEQYF. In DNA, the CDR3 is TGTGCCAGCAGACTCCCAGGGATCGAGCAGTACTTC.

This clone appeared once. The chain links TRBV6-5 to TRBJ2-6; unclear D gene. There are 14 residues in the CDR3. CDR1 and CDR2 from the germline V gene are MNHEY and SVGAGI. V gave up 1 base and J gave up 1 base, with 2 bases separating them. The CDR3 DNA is TGTGCCAGCAGTTACTTATCTGGGGCCAACGTCCTGACTTTC. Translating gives CASSYLSGANVLTF.

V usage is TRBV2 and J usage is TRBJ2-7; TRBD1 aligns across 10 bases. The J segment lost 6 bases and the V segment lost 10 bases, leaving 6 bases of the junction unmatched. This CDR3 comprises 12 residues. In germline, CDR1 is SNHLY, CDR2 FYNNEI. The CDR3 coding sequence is TGTGCCAAGGGACAGGGGCTTGGCGAGCAGTACTTC. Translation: CAKGQGLGEQYF.

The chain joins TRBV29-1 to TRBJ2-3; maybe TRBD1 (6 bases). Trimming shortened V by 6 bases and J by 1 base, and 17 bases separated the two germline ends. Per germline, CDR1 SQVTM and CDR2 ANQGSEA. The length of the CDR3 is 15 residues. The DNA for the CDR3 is TGCAGCGTCGACTTCAGGGGCCTGGGCACAGATACGCAGTATTTT. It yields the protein CSVDFRGLGTDTQYF.

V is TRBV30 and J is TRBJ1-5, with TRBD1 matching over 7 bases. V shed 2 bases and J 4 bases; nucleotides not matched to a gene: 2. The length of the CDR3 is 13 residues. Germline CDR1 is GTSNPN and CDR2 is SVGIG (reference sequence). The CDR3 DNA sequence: TGTGCCTGGAGTCCAGGGGGAAATCAGCCCCAGCATTTT. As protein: CAWSPGGNQPQHF.

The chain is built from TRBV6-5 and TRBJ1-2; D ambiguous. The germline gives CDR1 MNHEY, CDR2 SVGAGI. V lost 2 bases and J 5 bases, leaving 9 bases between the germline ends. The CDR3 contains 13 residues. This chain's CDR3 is CASSYQSSYGYTF. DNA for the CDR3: TGTGCCAGCAGTTACCAGTCAAGTTATGGCTACACCTTC.

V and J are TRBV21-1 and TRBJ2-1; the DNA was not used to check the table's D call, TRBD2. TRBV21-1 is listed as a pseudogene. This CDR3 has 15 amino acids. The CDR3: CASSKPSGGCNEQFF. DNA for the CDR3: TGTGCCAGCAGCAAACCTAGCGGGGGTTGCAATGAGCAGTTCTTC.

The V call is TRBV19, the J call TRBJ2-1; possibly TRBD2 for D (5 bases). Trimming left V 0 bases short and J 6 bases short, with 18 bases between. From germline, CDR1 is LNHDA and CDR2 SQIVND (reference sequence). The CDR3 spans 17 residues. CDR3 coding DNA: TGTGCCAGTAGTATAGATTCTCCGGGATCTCGAGTCAATGAGCAGTTCTTC. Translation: CASSIDSPGSRVNEQFF. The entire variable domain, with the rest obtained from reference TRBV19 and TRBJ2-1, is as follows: DGGITQSPKYLFRKEGQNVTLSCEQNLNHDAMYWYRQDPGQGLRLIYYSQIVNDFQKGDIAEGYSVSREKKESFPLTVTSAQKNPTAFYLCASSIDSPGSRVNEQFFGPGTRLTVL.

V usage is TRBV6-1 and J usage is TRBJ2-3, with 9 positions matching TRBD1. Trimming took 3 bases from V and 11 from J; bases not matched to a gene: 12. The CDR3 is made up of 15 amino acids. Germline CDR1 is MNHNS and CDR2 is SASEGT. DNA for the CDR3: TGTGCCAGCAGTGAGGGTCACCCTACAGGGGGCTGGCAGTATTTT. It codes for CASSEGHPTGGWQYF.

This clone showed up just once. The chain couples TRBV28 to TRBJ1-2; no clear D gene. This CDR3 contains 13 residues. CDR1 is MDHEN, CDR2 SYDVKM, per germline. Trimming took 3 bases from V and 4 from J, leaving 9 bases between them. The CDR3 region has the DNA TGTGCCAGCAGTTTTCAGCGGCTCTATGGCTACACCTTC. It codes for CASSFQRLYGYTF.

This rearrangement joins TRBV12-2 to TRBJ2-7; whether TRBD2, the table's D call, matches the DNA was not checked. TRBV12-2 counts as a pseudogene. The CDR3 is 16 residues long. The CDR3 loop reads CASRLEVVASSYEQYF. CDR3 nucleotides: TGTGCAAGTCGCTTAGAGGTGGTAGCAAGCTCCTACGAGCAGTACTTC.

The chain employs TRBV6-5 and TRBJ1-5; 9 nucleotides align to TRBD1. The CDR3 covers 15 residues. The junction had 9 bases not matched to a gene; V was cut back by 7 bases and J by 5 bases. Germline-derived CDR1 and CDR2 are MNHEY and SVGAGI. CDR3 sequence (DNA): TGTGCCAGCAAAACCACCGGGACAGGGTATCAGCCCCAGCATTTT. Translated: CASKTTGTGYQPQHF.

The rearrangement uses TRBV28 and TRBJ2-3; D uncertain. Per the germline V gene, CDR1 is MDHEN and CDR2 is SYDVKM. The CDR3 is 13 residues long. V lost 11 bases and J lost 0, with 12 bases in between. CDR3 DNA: TGTGCCGGCCAGACTGCTAGCACAGATACGCAGTATTTT. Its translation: CAGQTASTDTQYF.